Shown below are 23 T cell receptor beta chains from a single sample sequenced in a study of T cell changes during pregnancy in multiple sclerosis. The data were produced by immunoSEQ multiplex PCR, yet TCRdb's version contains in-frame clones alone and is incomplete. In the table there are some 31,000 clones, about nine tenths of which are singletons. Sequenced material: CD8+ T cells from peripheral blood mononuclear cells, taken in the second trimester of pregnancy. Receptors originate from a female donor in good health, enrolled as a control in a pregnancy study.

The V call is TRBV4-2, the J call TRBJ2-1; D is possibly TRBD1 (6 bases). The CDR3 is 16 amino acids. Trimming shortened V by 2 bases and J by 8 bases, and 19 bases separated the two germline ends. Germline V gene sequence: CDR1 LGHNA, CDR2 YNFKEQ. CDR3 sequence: CASSQSGTSLRDEQFF. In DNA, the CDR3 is TGTGCCAGCAGCCAATCCGGGACATCTCTTAGGGATGAGCAGTTCTTC.

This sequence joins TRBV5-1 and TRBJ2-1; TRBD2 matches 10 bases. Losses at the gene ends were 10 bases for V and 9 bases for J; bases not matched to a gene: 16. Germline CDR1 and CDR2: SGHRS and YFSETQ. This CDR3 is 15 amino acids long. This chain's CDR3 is CAGNSSGGVRGEQFF. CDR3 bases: TGCGCCGGCAACTCAAGCGGGGGGGTACGAGGTGAGCAGTTCTTC.

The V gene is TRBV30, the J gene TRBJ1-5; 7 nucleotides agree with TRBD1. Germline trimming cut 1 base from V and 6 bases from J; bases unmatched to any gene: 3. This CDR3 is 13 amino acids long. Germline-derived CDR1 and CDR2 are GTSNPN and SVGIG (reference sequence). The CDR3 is CAWSAQGGQPQHF. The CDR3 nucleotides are TGTGCCTGGAGTGCTCAGGGGGGTCAGCCCCAGCATTTT.

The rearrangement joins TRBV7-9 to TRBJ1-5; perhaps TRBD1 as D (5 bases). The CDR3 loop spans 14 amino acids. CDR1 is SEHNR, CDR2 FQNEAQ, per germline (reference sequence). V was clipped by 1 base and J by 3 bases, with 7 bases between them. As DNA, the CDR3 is TGTGCCAGCAGCTTAGGGGGCTACAATCAGCCCCAGCATTTT. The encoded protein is CASSLGGYNQPQHF.

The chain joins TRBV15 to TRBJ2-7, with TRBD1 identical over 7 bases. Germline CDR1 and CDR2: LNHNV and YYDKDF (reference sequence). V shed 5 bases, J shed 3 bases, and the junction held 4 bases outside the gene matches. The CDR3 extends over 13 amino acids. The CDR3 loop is CATSGRQGYEQYF. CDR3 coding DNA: TGTGCCACCAGCGGTAGACAGGGCTACGAGCAGTACTTC.

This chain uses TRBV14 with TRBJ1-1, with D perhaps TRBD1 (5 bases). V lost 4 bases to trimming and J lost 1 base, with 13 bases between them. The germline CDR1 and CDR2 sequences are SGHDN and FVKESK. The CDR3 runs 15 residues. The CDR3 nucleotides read TGTGCCAGCAGCCTTGTTTGGGGGGAGAACACTGAAGCTTTCTTT. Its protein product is CASSLVWGENTEAFF. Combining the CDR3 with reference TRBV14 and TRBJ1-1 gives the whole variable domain EAGVTQFPSHSVIEKGQTVTLRCDPISGHDNLYWYRRVMGKEIKFLLHFVKESKQDESGMPNNRFLAERTGGTYSTLKVQPAELEDSGVYFCASSLVWGENTEAFFGQGTRLTVV.

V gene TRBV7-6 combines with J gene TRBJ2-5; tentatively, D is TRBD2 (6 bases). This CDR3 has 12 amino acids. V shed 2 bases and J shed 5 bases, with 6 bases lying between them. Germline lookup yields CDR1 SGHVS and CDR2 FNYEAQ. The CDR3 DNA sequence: TGTGCCAGCAGCTTAAGCGGGGAGACCCAGTACTTC. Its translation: CASSLSGETQYF. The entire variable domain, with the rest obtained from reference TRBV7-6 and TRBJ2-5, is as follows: GAGVSQSPRYKVTKRGQDVALRCDPISGHVSLYWYRQALGQGPEFLTYFNYEAQQDKSGLPNDRFSAERPEGSISTLTIQRTEQRDSAMYRCASSLSGETQYFGPGTRLLVL.

The DNA for the CDR3 is TGTGCCAGCAGCTTGGAATACAGCGGGGGGGCTGTCGGCTACAATGAGCAGTTCTTC. It translates to CASSLEYSGGAVGYNEQFF. This rearrangement joins TRBV5-4 to TRBJ2-1; 10 positions agree with TRBD2. This CDR3 comprises 19 residues. Per germline, CDR1 SGHNT and CDR2 YYREEE (reference sequence). V lost 0 bases and J lost 3; bases outside the gene matches: 12.

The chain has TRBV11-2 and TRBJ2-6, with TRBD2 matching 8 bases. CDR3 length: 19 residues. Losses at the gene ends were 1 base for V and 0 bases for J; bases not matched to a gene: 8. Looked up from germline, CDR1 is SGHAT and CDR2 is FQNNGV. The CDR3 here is CASSLAPGGEDSGANVLTF. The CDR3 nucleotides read TGTGCCAGCAGCTTAGCACCGGGGGGGGAAGACTCTGGGGCCAACGTCCTGACTTTC.

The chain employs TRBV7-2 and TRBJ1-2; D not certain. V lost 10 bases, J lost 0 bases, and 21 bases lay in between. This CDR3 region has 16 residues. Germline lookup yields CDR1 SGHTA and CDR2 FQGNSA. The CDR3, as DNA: TGTGCCACCAGTGAAGTGCCCCGTAGAACTAACTATGGCTACACCTTC. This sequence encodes CATSEVPRRTNYGYTF.

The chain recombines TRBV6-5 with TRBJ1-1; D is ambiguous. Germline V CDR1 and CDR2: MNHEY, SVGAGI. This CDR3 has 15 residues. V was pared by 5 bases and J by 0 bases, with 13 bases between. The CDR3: CASSHEGYMNTEAFF. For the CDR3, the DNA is TGTGCCAGCAGTCACGAGGGATACATGAACACTGAAGCTTTCTTT.

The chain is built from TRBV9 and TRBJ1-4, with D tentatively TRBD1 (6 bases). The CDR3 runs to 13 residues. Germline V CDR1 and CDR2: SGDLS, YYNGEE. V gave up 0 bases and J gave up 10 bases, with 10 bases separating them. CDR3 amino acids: CASSVAGDRKLFF. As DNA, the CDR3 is TGTGCCAGCAGCGTAGCAGGGGATCGAAAACTGTTTTTT.

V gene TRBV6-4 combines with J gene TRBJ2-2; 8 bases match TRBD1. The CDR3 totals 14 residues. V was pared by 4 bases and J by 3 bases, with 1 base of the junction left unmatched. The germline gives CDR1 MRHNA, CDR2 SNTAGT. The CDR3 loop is CASSATGDTGELFF. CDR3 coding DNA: TGTGCCAGCAGTGCGACAGGGGACACCGGGGAGCTGTTTTTT.

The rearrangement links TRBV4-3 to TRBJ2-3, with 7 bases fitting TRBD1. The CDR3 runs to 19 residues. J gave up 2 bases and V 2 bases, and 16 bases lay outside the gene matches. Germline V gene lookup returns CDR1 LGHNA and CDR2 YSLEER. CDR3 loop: CASSQTLISGTVVTDTQYF. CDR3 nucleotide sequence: TGCGCCAGCAGCCAAACCCTCATATCCGGGACAGTCGTCACAGATACGCAGTATTTT.

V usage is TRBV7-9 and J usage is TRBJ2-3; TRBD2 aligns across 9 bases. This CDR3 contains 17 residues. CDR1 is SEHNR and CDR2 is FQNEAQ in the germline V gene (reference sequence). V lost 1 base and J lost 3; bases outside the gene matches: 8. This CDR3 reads CASSLDRLAGITDTQYF. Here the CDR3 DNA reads TGTGCCAGCAGCTTAGACAGGCTAGCGGGGATTACAGATACGCAGTATTTT.

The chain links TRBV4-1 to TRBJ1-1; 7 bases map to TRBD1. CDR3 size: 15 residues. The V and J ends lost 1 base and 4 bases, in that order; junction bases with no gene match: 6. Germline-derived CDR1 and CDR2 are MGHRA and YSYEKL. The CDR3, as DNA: TGCGCCAGCAGCCAAGCCCAGGGGGGTAGCACTGAAGCTTTCTTT. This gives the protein CASSQAQGGSTEAFF.

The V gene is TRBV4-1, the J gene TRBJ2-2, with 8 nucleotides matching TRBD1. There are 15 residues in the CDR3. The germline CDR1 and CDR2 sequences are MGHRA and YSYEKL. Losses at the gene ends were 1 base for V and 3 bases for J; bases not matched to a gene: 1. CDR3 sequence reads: CASSQGTGYTGELFF. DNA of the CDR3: TGCGCCAGCAGCCAAGGGACAGGGTACACCGGGGAGCTGTTTTTT.

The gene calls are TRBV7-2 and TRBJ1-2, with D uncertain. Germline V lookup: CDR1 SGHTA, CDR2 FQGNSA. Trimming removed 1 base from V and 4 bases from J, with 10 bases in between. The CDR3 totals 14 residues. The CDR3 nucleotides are TGTGCCAGCAGCTTAGATGACACCCGCTATGGCTACACCTTC. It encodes CASSLDDTRYGYTF.

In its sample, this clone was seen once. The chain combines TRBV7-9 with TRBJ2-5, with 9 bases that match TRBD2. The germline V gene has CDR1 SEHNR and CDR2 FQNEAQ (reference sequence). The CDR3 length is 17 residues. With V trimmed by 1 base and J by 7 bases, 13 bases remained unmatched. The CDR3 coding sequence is TGTGCCAGCAGCTTAGATGGTAGCGGGGGCCCCGAAGGGACCCAGTACTTC. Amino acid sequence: CASSLDGSGGPEGTQYF.

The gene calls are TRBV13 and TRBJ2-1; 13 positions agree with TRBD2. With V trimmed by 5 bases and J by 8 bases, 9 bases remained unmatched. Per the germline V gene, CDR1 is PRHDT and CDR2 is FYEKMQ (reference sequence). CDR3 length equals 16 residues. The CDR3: CASSQTSGGLFYEQFF. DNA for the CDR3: TGTGCCAGCAGCCAGACTAGCGGGGGGCTATTTTATGAGCAGTTCTTC.

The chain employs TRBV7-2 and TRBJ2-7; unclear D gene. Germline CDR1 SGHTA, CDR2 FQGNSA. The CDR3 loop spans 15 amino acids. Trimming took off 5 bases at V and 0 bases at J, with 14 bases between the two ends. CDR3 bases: TGTGCCAGCAGCCCCGGTGTTTTAGCCTCCTACGAGCAGTACTTC. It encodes CASSPGVLASYEQYF.

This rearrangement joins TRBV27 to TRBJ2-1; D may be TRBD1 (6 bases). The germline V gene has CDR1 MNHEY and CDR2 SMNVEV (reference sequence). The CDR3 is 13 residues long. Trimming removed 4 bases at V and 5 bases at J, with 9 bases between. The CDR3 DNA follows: TGTGCCAGCAGTTCCGACAGGCACAATGAGCAGTTCTTC. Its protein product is CASSSDRHNEQFF.

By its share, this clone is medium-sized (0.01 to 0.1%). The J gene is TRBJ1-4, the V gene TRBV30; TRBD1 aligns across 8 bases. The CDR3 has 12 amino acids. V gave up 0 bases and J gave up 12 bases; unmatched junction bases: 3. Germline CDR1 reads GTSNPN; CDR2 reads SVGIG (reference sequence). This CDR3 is CAWSVLGQELFF. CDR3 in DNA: TGTGCCTGGAGTGTACTGGGACAGGAACTGTTTTTT.